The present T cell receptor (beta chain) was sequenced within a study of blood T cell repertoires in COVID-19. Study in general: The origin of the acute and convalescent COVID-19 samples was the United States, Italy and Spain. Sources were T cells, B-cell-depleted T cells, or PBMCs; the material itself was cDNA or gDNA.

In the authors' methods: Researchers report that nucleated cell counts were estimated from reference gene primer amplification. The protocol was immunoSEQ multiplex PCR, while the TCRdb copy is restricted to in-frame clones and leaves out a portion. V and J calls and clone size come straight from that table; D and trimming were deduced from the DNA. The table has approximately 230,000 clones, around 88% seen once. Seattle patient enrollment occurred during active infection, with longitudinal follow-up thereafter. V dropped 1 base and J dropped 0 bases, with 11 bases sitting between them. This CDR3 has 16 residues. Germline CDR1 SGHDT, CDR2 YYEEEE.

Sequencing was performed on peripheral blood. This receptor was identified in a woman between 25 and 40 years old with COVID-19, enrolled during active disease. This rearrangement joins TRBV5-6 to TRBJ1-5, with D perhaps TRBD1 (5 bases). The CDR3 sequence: CASSLFYRNSNQPQHF. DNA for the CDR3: TGTGCCAGCAGCTTGTTCTACAGGAATAGCAATCAGCCCCAGCATTTT.